Shown below are 10 T cell receptor beta chains from a single sample sequenced in a study of blood T cell repertoires in COVID-19. The assay was immunoSEQ multiplex PCR, and TCRdb's table has in-frame clones only and misses some. This table has some 110,000 clones, about four fifths appearing once. Sample: peripheral blood. These receptors all come from a woman in her 70s with acute or convalescent COVID-19.

The chain joins TRBV29-1 to TRBJ2-3, with 9 bases identical to TRBD1. Germline V lookup: CDR1 SQVTM, CDR2 ANQGSEA. Germline trimming cut 8 bases from V and 3 bases from J; bases unmatched to any gene: 6. The CDR3 totals 13 residues. DNA for the CDR3: TGCAGCCAGGGACAGGGAATAACAGATACGCAGTATTTT. Residues: CSQGQGITDTQYF.

This clone has more than one count but fewer than ten. Compared with germline, one end of the junction differs, possibly owing to a read error. This rearrangement joins TRBV6-1 to TRBJ1-2, with a tentative D call TRBD1 (6 bases). The germline V gene has CDR1 MNHNS and CDR2 SASEGT. The CDR3 is 13 amino acids. DNA of the CDR3: TGTGCCAGCAGCGAAGGTCCAGGGGACGGCTACACCTTC. It is translated as CASSEGPGDGYTF.

The rearrangement joins TRBV19 to TRBJ1-4, with 8 bases that match TRBD1. Germline V gene sequence: CDR1 LNHDA, CDR2 SQIVND (reference sequence). The V gene end was trimmed by 1 base and the J gene end by 16 bases; junction bases not matched to a gene: 14. This CDR3 has 15 amino acids. CDR3: CASSIGGTQGGSRFF. For the CDR3, the DNA is TGTGCCAGTAGTATAGGAGGCACACAGGGGGGCAGTCGGTTTTTT.

The chain recombines TRBV28 with TRBJ1-2; the D gene is possibly TRBD1 (6 bases). This CDR3 has 14 residues. Germline values: CDR1 MDHEN, CDR2 SYDVKM. Trimming cost V 1 base and J 4 bases, with 10 bases left between them. The CDR3 coding sequence is TGTGCCAGCAGTTTATCGGGGGGCGCCTATGGCTACACCTTC. Translating it yields CASSLSGGAYGYTF.

This clone was recorded only once. The V and J genes are TRBV6-2 or TRBV6-3 and TRBJ1-1; TRBD1 matches 10 bases. Germline V CDR1 and CDR2: MNHEY, SVGEGT. The CDR3 runs to 16 residues. The junction had 9 bases not matched to a gene; V was cut back by 4 bases and J by 4 bases. CDR3 sequence reads: CASSSSSGQGTTEAFF. CDR3 nucleotide sequence: TGTGCCAGCAGTTCCTCCTCGGGACAGGGGACCACTGAAGCTTTCTTT.

The V and J genes are TRBV7-9 and TRBJ1-1; D call uncertain. Germline CDR1 reads SEHNR; CDR2 reads FQNEAQ (reference sequence). There are 14 residues in the CDR3. Trimming stripped 0 bases from V and 3 bases from J, with 8 bases between. CDR3 nucleotides: TGTGCCAGCAGCTTAGCAGGGAGATACACTGAAGCTTTCTTT. The encoded protein is CASSLAGRYTEAFF.

This clone was recorded a few times. The rearrangement links TRBV7-2 to TRBJ1-4, with a weak D call TRBD1 (5 bases). CDR3 length: 18 residues. The V gene's germline CDR1 is SGHTA and CDR2 FQGNSA. V was shortened by 3 bases and J by 3 bases, with 20 bases between the two germline ends. DNA for the CDR3: TGTGCCAGCAGCTTCGGTTTTAACGAGCCCAGGGCTAATGAAAAACTGTTTTTT. Protein product: CASSFGFNEPRANEKLFF.

V and J are TRBV28 and TRBJ2-3, with 11 bases identical to TRBD2. The length of the CDR3 is 19 residues. V dropped 4 bases and J dropped 0; count of bases not matched to a gene: 12. The germline V gene encodes CDR1 MDHEN and CDR2 SYDVKM. This CDR3 is CASSSISPGLAASTDTQYF. CDR3 DNA sequence: TGTGCCAGCAGTTCTATTTCACCGGGACTAGCGGCTAGCACAGATACGCAGTATTTT.

The chain recombines TRBV4-3 with TRBJ2-1; 9 nucleotides align to TRBD2. V lost 1 base and J lost 12; bases outside the gene matches: 13. CDR1 is LGHNA, CDR2 YSLEER, per germline. This CDR3 has 16 residues. CDR3 protein: CASSQVEAGGLLGQFF. The CDR3 nucleotides are TGCGCCAGCAGCCAAGTCGAAGCGGGGGGCCTCCTTGGGCAGTTCTTC.

Only a few counts were recorded for this clone. V usage is TRBV7-2 and J usage is TRBJ1-1, with D possibly matching TRBD1 (6 bases). V dropped 1 base and J dropped 10 bases, with 13 bases sitting between them. Germline CDR1 and CDR2: SGHTA and FQGNSA. CDR3 length equals 13 residues. CDR3 residues: CASSLGGGRPAFF. In DNA, the CDR3 is TGTGCCAGCAGCTTAGGCGGGGGGCGCCCAGCTTTCTTT.